Described below is a single TCR beta chain sequence and its context. Deletions cut 3 bases from V and 8 bases from J, with 13 bases between. CDR3 length equals 13 residues. CDR1 MDHEN and CDR2 SYDVKM come from the germline V gene. The sample comes from a study of blood T cell repertoires in COVID-19. In the study overall: Spain, Italy and the United States supplied samples that represented acute and convalescent COVID-19.

Using immunoSEQ multiplex PCR, the repertoire was profiled, and TCRdb retains in-frame clones only, with some absent. Counted here are roughly 100,000 clones, roughly 84% occurring once; the ten biggest clones make up under 8%. The receptor comes from a human donor in a cohort sampled during active COVID-19. The sample consisted of peripheral blood. V usage is TRBV28 and J usage is TRBJ1-2, with D perhaps matching TRBD1 (5 bases). The CDR3 region is CASSFRGVGGYTF. The CDR3, as DNA: TGTGCCAGCAGTTTTAGGGGTGTGGGGGGCTACACCTTC.